This TCR beta chain emerged from a study of cytomegalovirus exposure and HLA in healthy donors. Produced via immunoSEQ multiplex PCR; TCRdb's table is partial and in-frame only. The sample lists 250,000 to 400,000 clones, roughly 90% occurring once. Specimen: PBMCs. This sequence was found in a man aged 25-45 years in good health and CMV-seronegative.

The CDR3 nucleotides are TGTGCCAGCAGCTTACCTGACAGGGGATCCTACAATGAGCAGTTCTTC. It yields the protein CASSLPDRGSYNEQFF. The chain combines TRBV7-8 with TRBJ2-1; 8 bases are a match to TRBD1. The CDR3 length is 16 residues. CDR1 is SGHVS, CDR2 FQNEAQ, per germline. V was pared by 2 bases and J by 1 base, with 4 bases of the junction left unmatched.